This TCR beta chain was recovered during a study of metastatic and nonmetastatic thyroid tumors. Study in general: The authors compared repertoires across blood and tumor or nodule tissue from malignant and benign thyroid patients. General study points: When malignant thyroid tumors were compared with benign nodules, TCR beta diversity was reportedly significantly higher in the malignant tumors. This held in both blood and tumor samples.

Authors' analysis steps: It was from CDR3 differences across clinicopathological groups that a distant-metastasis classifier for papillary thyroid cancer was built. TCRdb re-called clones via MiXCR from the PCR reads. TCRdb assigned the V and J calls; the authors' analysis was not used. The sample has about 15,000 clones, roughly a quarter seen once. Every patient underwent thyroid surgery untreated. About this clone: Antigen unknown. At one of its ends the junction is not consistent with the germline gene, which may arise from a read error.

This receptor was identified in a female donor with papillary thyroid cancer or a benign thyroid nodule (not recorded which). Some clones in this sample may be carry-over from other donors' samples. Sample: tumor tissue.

This CDR3 reads CASSQVERGSSWANVLTF. CDR3 coding DNA: TGCGCCAGCAGCCAAGTTGAGCGGGGGAGCTCTTGGGCCAACGTCCTGACTTTC. The V call is TRBV4-1, the J call TRBJ2-6, with TRBD2 matching over 8 bases. CDR1 and CDR2 (germline): MGHRA, YSYEKL. The length of the CDR3 is 18 residues.